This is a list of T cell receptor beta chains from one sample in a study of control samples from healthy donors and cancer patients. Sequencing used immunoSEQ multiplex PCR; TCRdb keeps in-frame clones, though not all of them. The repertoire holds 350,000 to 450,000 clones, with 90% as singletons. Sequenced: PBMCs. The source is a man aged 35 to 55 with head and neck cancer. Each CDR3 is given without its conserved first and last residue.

CDR3: ASSLVGETTEAF
J: TRBJ1-1
V: TRBV5-4

CDR3: ASSLNYFGGSAYNEQF
J: TRBJ2-1
V: TRBV7-3

CDR3: ASSATGSLEQY
J: TRBJ2-7
V: TRBV28

CDR3: ASSLERADEQY
J: TRBJ2-7
V: TRBV5-5

CDR3: ASSVRVMTDTQY
J: TRBJ2-3
V: TRBV9

CDR3: ASSRQGKYYEQY
J: TRBJ2-7
V: TRBV28

CDR3: ASSLSRGVLYGYT
J: TRBJ1-2
V: TRBV5-8

CDR3: ASSYPGQRNTEAF
J: TRBJ1-1
V: TRBV6-5

CDR3: ASRGQPFTEAF
J: TRBJ1-1
V: TRBV19

CDR3: ASSATDGNNQPQH
J: TRBJ1-5
V: TRBV9

CDR3: ASSGTGGNQPQH
J: TRBJ1-5
V: TRBV19

CDR3: ASSRGQAATDTQY
J: TRBJ2-3
V: TRBV4-3

CDR3: ASSFLRQSGANVLT
J: TRBJ2-6
V: TRBV13

CDR3: SVEVGNYEQY
J: TRBJ2-7
V: TRBV29-1

CDR3: ASSLTSDSYNEQF
J: TRBJ2-1
V: TRBV9

CDR3: ASTQGARYEQY
J: TRBJ2-7
V: TRBV2

CDR3: ASSYSAGGGSPLH
J: TRBJ1-6
V: TRBV6-5

CDR3: ASSPGQGGNQPQH
J: TRBJ1-5
V: TRBV11-2

CDR3: ASKETRGRRSDTQY
J: TRBJ2-3
V: TRBV19

CDR3: ASSQVDGRDLLSGNTIY
J: TRBJ1-3
V: TRBV4-2

CDR3: ASTDLPPGQGKGYT
J: TRBJ1-2
V: TRBV6-8

CDR3: ASSTLGPRTETQY
J: TRBJ2-5
V: TRBV19

CDR3: ATSRLDPGAKNIQY
J: TRBJ2-4
V: TRBV15

CDR3: AWTTPLGRGNTEAF
J: TRBJ1-1
V: TRBV30

CDR3: ASSPTKEQGSYEQY
J: TRBJ2-7
V: TRBV13

CDR3: AISEGQGETEAF
J: TRBJ1-1
V: TRBV10-3

CDR3: ASSTMFGPGYNEQF
J: TRBJ2-1
V: TRBV19

CDR3: ASSPTGPTYNEQF
J: TRBJ2-1
V: TRBV2

CDR3: ASSLEDQTQY
J: TRBJ2-5
V: TRBV11-2

CDR3: ASSESQWGTVPYEQY
J: TRBJ2-7
V: TRBV6-1

CDR3: ASSLETDEKLF
J: TRBJ1-4
V: TRBV13

CDR3: ASSFGQSNQPQH
J: TRBJ1-5
V: TRBV5-6

CDR3: ASSKEDSLSSYNSPLH
J: TRBJ1-6
V: TRBV4-1

CDR3: ASSSGNRGGGYT
J: TRBJ1-2
V: TRBV7-9

CDR3: ASILSSYNEQF
J: TRBJ2-1
V: TRBV6-5

CDR3: ASSLRDGELF
J: TRBJ2-2
V: TRBV12-3/TRBV12-4

CDR3: ASSPLLSSGANVLT
J: TRBJ2-6
V: TRBV5-1

CDR3: ASSQVSDQPQH
J: TRBJ1-5
V: TRBV3-1/TRBV3-2

CDR3: ASSYPTGTGNTEAF
J: TRBJ1-1
V: TRBV6-2/TRBV6-3

CDR3: ASSLTAGLGEQY
J: TRBJ2-7
V: TRBV7-3

CDR3: ASSLAGAPTGELF
J: TRBJ2-2
V: TRBV6-5

CDR3: ASTTTSGREGEQF
J: TRBJ2-1
V: TRBV19

CDR3: ASSLDPGGNTEAF
J: TRBJ1-1
V: TRBV11-2

CDR3: ASSGGVRTRGSTEAF
J: TRBJ1-1
V: TRBV9

CDR3: ASSQDLGTGLPVGQANGYT
J: TRBJ1-2
V: TRBV4-3

CDR3: ASSSAGQGPTEQF
J: TRBJ2-1
V: TRBV11-3

CDR3: ASSLDTSFSPLH
J: TRBJ1-6
V: TRBV7-2

CDR3: ASSDHIVSYEQY
J: TRBJ2-7
V: TRBV28